This T cell receptor (beta chain) was identified in a study of shared clonotypes between healthy human individuals. This clone was detected only once. Across several immunoSEQ plates, the genomic DNA of each subset was split evenly. Profiling relied on immunoSEQ multiplex PCR, and the TCRdb table lists in-frame clones only, not all of them. Of some 2.1 million clones in the sample, around 96% were seen once. The length of the CDR3 is 15 residues. V trimming: 4 bases; J trimming: 3 bases; junction bases outside the gene matches: 8. In germline, CDR1 is SGHTA, CDR2 FQGTGA. CD45RO-negative CD8 cells positively selected for CCR7 made up the naive population, which excluded terminally differentiated effector memory CD45RA+ cells. Free of recent acute infections or vaccinations, the donors were healthy HIV-negative adults.

This chain joins TRBV7-3 and TRBJ1-1; 7 nucleotides line up with TRBD1. The sequencing input was naive CD8+ T cells sorted from blood. This clonotype originated in a man between 18 and 29 years old in good health. The CDR3: CASSSQTGLDTEAFF. DNA for the CDR3: TGTGCCAGCAGCTCGCAGACAGGGCTGGACACTGAAGCTTTCTTT. The full variable domain, in which reference TRBV7-3 and TRBJ1-1 provide the parts outside the CDR3, is GAGVSQTPSNKVTEKGKYVELRCDPISGHTALYWYRQSLGQGPEFLIYFQGTGAADDSGLPNDRFFAVRPEGSVSTLKIQRTERGDSAVYLCASSSQTGLDTEAFFGQGTRLTVV.